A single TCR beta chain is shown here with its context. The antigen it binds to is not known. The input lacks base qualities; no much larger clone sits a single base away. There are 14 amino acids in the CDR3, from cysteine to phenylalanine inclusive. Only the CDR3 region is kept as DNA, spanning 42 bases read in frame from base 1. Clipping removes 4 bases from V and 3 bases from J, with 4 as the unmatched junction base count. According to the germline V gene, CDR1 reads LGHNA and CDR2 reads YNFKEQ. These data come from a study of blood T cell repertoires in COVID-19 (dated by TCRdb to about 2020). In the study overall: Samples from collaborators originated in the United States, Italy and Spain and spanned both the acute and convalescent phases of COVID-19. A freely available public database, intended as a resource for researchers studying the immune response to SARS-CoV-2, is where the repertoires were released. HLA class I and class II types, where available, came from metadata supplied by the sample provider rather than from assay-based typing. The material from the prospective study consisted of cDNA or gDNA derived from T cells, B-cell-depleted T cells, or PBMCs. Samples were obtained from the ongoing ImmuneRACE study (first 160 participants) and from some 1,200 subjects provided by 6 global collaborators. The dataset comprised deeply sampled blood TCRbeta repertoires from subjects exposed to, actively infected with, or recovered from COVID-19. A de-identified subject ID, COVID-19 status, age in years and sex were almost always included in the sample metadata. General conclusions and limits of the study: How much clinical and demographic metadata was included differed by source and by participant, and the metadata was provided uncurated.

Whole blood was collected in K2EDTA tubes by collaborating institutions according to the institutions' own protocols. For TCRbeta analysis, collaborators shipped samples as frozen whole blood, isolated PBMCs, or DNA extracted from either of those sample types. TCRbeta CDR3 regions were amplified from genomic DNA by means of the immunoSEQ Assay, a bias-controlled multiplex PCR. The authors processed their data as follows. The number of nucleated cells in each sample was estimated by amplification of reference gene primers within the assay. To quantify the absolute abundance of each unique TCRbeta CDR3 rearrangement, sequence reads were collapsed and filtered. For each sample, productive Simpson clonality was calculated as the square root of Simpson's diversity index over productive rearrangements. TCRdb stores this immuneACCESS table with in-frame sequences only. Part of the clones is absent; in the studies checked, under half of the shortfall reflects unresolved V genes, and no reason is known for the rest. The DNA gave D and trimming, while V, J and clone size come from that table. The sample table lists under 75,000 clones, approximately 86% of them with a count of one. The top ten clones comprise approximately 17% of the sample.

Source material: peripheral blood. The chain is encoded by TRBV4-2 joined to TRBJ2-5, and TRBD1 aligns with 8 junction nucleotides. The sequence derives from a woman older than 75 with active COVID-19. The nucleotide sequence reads TGTGCCAGCAGCCGCCCGGACAGGGAAGAGACCCAGTACTTC. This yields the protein CASSRPDREETQYF.